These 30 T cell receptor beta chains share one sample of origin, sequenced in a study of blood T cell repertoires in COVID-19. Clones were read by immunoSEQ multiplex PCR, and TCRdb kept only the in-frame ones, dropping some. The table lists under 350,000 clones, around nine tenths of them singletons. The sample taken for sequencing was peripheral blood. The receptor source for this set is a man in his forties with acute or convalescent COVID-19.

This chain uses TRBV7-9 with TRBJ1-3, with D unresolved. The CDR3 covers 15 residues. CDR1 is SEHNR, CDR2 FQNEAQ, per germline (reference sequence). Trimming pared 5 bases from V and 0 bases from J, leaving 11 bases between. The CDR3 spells CASSPQANSGNTIYF. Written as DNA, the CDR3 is TGTGCCAGCAGCCCCCAGGCTAACTCTGGAAACACCATATATTTT.

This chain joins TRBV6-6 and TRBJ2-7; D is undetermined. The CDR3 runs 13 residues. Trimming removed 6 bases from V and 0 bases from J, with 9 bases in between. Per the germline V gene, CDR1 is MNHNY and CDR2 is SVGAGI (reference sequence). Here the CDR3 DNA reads TGTGCCAGCAGCGATGACTTCTCCTACGAGCAGTACTTC. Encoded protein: CASSDDFSYEQYF.

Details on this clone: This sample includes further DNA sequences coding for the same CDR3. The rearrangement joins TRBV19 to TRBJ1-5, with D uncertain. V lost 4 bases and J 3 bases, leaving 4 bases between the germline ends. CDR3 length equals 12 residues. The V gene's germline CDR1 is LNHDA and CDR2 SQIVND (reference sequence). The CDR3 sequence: CASSRLNQPQHF. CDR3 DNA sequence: TGTGCCAGTAGTAGACTCAATCAGCCCCAGCATTTT.

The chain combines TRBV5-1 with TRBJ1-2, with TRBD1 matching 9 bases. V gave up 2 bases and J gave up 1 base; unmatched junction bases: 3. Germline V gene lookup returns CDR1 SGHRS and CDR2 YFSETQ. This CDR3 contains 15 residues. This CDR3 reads CASSFTGQGNYGYTF. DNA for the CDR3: TGCGCCAGCAGCTTCACGGGACAGGGTAACTATGGCTACACCTTC.

The CDR3 is CASRPGTRDYEQYF. The CDR3 DNA sequence: TGCGCCAGCAGACCCGGGACTAGGGATTACGAGCAGTACTTC. The chain carries TRBV5-1 and TRBJ2-7; 8 bases map to TRBD2. CDR1 is SGHRS and CDR2 is YFSETQ in the germline V gene. The CDR3 length is 14 residues. J was trimmed by 4 bases and V by 5 bases; bases with no gene match: 8. Filled out from reference TRBV5-1 and TRBJ2-7, the complete variable domain reads KAGVTQTPRYLIKTRGQQVTLSCSPISGHRSVSWYQQTPGQGLQFLFEYFSETQRNKGNFPGRFSGRQFSNSRSEMNVSTLELGDSALYLCASRPGTRDYEQYFGPGTRLTVT.

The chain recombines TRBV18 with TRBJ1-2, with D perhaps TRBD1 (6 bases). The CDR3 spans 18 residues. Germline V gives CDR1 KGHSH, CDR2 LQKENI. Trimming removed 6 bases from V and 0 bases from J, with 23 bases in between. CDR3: CASSPGRLNRATNYGYTF. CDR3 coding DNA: TGTGCCAGCTCTCCTGGGCGACTGAACAGGGCAACTAACTATGGCTACACCTTC.

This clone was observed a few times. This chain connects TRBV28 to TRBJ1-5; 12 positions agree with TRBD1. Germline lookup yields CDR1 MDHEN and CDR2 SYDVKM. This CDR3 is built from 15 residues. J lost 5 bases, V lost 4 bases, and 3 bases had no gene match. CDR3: CASSWDRGLDQPQHF. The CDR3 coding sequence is TGTGCCAGCAGTTGGGACAGGGGGCTGGATCAGCCCCAGCATTTT. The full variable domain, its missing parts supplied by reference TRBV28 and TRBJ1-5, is DVKVTQSSRYLVKRTGEKVFLECVQDMDHENMFWYRQDPGLGLRLIYFSYDVKMKEKGDIPEGYSVSREKKERFSLILESASTNQTSMYLCASSWDRGLDQPQHFGDGTRLSIL.

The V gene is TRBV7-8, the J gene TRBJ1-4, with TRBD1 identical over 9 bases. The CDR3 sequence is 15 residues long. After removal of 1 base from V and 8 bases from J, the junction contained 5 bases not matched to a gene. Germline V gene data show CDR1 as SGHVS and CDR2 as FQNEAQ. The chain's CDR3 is CASSLEGQGNEKLFF. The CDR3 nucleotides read TGTGCCAGCAGCTTAGAGGGACAGGGAAACGAAAAACTGTTTTTT. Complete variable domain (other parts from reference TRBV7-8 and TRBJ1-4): GAGVSQSPRYKVAKRGQDVALRCDPISGHVSLFWYQQALGQGPEFLTYFQNEAQLDKSGLPSDRFFAERPEGSVSTLKIQRTQQEDSAVYLCASSLEGQGNEKLFFGSGTQLSVL.

CDR3 protein: CSVVQGPTGELFF. The CDR3 bases are TGCAGCGTTGTACAGGGGCCCACCGGGGAGCTGTTTTTT. The V call is TRBV29-1, the J call TRBJ2-2, with 7 bases that match TRBD1. V lost 4 bases, J lost 4 bases, and 3 bases stayed unmatched. The CDR3 spans 13 residues. Germline values: CDR1 SQVTM, CDR2 ANQGSEA.

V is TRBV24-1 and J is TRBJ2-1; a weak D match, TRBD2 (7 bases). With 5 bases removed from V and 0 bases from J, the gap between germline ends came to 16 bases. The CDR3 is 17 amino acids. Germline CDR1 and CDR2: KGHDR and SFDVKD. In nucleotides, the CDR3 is TGTGCCACCAGTGGCGCAGGGAGGGGGAGCTCCTACAATGAGCAGTTCTTC. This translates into CATSGAGRGSSYNEQFF.

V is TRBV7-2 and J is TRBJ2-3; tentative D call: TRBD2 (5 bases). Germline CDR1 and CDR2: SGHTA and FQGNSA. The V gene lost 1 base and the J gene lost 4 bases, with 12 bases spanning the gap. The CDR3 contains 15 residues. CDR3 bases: TGTGCCAGCAGCTTAGATGGAGGTGAGGCAGATACGCAGTATTTT. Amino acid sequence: CASSLDGGEADTQYF. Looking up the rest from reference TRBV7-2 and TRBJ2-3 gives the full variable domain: GAGVSQSPSNKVTEKGKDVELRCDPISGHTALYWYRQSLGQGLEFLIYFQGNSAPDKSGLPSDRFSAERTGGSVSTLTIQRTQQEDSAVYLCASSLDGGEADTQYFGPGTRLTVL.

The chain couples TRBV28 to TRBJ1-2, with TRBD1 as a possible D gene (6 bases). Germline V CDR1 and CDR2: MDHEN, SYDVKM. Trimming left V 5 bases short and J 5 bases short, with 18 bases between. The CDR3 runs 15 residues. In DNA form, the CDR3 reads TGTGCCAGCAGTGCCGGGACACCTCCAGGATATGGCTACACCTTC. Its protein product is CASSAGTPPGYGYTF.

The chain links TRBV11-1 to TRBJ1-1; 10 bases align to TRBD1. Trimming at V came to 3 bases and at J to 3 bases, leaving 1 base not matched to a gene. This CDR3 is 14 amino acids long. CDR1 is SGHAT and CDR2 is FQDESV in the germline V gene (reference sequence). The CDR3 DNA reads TGTGCCAGCAGCTTTGGGACAGGGGACACTGAAGCTTTCTTT. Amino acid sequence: CASSFGTGDTEAFF.

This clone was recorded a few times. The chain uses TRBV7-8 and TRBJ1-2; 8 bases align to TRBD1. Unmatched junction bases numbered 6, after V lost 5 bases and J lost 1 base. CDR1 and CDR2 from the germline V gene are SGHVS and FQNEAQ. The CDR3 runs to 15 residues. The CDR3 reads CASSAGQALNYGYTF. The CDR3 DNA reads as TGTGCCAGCAGCGCGGGACAGGCTCTTAACTATGGCTACACCTTC.

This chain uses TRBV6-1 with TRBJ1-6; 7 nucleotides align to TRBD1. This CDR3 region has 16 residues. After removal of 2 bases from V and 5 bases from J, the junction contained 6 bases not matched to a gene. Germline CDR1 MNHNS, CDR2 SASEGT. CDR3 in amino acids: CASSERRQGHNSPLHF. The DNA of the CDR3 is TGTGCCAGCAGTGAAAGGCGACAGGGTCATAATTCACCCCTCCACTTT.

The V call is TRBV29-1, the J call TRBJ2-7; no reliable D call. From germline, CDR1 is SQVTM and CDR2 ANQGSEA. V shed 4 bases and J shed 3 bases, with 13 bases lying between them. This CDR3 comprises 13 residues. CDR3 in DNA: TGCAGCGTTGGGTTGAGAACTCTCTACGAGCAGTACTTC. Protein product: CSVGLRTLYEQYF.

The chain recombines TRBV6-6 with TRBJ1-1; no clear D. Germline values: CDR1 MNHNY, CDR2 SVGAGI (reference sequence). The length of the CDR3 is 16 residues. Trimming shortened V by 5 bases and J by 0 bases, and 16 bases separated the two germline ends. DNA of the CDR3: TGTGCCAGCAGTCTAGGGAGTAAGGCCATGAACACTGAAGCTTTCTTT. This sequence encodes CASSLGSKAMNTEAFF.

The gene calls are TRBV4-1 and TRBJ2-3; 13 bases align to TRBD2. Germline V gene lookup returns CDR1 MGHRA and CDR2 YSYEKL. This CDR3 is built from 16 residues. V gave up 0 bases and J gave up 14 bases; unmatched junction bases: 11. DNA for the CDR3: TGCGCCAGCAGCCAAGATTCGTCGACTAGCGGGGGGCGAGGGTATTTT. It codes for CASSQDSSTSGGRGYF.

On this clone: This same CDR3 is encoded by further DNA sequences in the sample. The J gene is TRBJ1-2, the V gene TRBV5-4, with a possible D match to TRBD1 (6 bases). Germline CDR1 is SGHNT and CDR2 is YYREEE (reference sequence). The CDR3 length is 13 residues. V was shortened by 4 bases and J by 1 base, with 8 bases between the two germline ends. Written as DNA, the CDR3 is TGTGCCAGCAGCCCGGACAGTAACTATGGCTACACCTTC. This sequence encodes CASSPDSNYGYTF.

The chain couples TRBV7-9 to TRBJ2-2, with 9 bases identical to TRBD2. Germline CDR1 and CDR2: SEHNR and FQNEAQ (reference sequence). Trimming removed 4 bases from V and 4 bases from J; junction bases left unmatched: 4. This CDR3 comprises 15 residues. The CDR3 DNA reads TGTGCCAGCAGCTCTAGCGGGGCGCTCACCGGGGAGCTGTTTTTT. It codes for CASSSSGALTGELFF.

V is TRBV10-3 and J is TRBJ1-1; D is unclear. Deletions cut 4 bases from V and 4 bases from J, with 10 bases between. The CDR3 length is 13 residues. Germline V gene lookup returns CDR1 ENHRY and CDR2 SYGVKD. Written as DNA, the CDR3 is TGTGCCATCAGTGGGGTCGGCGGCACTGAAGCTTTCTTT. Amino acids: CAISGVGGTEAFF.

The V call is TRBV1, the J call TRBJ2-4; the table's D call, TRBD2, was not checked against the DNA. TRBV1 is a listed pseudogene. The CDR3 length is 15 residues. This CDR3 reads CTSSPGEGGENIQYF. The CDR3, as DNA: TGCACCAGCAGCCCTGGCGAGGGGGGGGAAAACATTCAGTACTTC.

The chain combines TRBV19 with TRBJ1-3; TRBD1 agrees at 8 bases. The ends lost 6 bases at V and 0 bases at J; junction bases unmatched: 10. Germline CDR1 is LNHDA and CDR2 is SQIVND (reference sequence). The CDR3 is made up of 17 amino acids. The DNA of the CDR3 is TGTGCCAGTAGCAGAGGACAGGGTTGGCCCTCTGGAAACACCATATATTTT. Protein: CASSRGQGWPSGNTIYF.

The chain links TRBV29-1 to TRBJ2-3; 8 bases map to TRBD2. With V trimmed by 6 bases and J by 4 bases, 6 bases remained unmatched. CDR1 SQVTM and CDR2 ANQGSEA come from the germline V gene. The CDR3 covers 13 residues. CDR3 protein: CSVGASGSDTQYF. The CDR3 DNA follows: TGCAGCGTGGGGGCTAGCGGGTCAGATACGCAGTATTTT.

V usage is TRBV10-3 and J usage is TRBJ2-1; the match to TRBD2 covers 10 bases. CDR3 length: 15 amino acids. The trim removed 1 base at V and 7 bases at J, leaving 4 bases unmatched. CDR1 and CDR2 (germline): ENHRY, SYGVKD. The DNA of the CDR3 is TGTGCCATCAGTGAGTGGCTAGCGGGGGAAAATGAGCAGTTCTTC. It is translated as CAISEWLAGENEQFF.

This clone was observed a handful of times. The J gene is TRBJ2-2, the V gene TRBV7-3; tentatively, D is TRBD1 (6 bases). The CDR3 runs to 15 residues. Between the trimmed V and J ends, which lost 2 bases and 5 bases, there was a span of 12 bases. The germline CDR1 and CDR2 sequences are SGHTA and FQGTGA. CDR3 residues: CASSLQGKWTGELFF. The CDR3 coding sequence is TGTGCCAGCAGCTTACAGGGGAAGTGGACCGGGGAGCTGTTTTTT.

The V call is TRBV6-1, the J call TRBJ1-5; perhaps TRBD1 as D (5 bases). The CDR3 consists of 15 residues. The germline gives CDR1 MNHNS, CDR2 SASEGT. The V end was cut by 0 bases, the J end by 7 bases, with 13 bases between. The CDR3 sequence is CASSEAVPGNQPQHF. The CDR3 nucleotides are TGTGCCAGCAGTGAAGCGGTCCCAGGGAACCAGCCCCAGCATTTT.

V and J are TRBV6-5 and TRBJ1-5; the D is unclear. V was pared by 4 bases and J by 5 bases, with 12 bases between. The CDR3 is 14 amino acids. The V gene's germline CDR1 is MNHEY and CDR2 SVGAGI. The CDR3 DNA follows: TGTGCCAGCAGTTTGGTGTCGGGAGATCAGCCCCAGCATTTT. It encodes CASSLVSGDQPQHF.

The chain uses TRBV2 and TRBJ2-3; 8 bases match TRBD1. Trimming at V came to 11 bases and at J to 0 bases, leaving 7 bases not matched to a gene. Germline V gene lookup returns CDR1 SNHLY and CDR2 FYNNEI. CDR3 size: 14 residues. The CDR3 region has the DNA TGTGCCTCCAGGGACAGGACTAGCACAGATACGCAGTATTTT. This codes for CASRDRTSTDTQYF.

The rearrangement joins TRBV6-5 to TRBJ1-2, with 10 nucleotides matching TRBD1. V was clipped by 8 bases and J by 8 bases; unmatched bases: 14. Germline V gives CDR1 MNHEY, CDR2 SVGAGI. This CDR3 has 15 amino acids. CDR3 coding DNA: TGTGCCAGCCAATCCCGGGACAGGGGCGGGGGAGGCTACACCTTC. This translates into CASQSRDRGGGGYTF.